One sample yielded the 26 T cell receptor beta chains listed below, sequenced in a study of shared clonotypes between healthy human individuals. Using immunoSEQ multiplex PCR, the repertoire was profiled, and TCRdb retains in-frame clones only, with some absent. The sample includes 2 million to 3 million clones, 90% to 95% seen only once; the top ten take about 0.13%. Sequencing was carried out using naive CD4+ T cells sorted from blood. Subset denoted: CD45RA+ positively selected. Source of these receptors: a man aged 18 to 29 in good health.

The gene calls are TRBV10-2 and TRBJ2-7, with a weak D call TRBD2 (5 bases). The CDR3 extends over 14 amino acids. Germline V gene lookup returns CDR1 WSHSY and CDR2 SAAADI. The ends were cut back, 5 bases at V and 6 bases at J, with 17 bases in the middle. The CDR3 spells CASSPVSGAAEQYF. The CDR3 bases are TGCGCCAGCAGTCCGGTGAGCGGCGCCGCCGAGCAGTACTTC.

The chain uses TRBV5-5 and TRBJ2-6; 8 positions match TRBD1. In germline, CDR1 is SGHKS, CDR2 YYEKEE (reference sequence). The CDR3 is 17 residues long. The ends lost 2 bases at V and 0 bases at J; junction bases unmatched: 4. CDR3 coding DNA: TGTGCCAGCAGCTTCGGGACAGGTAGCTCTGGGGCCAACGTCCTGACTTTC. Translation: CASSFGTGSSGANVLTF.

In this sample, this clone turned up once. The J gene is TRBJ2-2, the V gene TRBV5-4, with TRBD2 matching over 12 bases. The CDR3 loop spans 17 amino acids. V lost 5 bases and J lost 2; bases outside the gene matches: 7. Germline CDR1 reads SGHNT; CDR2 reads YYREEE (reference sequence). CDR3 nucleotides: TGTGCCAGCAGACTGGGAGGACTAGCGGGAAACACCGGGGAGCTGTTTTTT. It encodes CASRLGGLAGNTGELFF. The entire variable domain, with the rest obtained from reference TRBV5-4 and TRBJ2-2, is as follows: ETGVTQSPTHLIKTRGQQVTLRCSSQSGHNTVSWYQQALGQGPQFIFQYYREEENGRGNFPPRFSGLQFPNYSSELNVNALELDDSALYLCASRLGGLAGNTGELFFGEGSRLTVL.

Only one count was recorded for this clone. This chain connects TRBV29-1 to TRBJ1-2; weak D call: TRBD1 (5 bases). The CDR3 totals 13 residues. Germline CDR1 reads SQVTM; CDR2 reads ANQGSEA. With 7 bases removed from V and 5 bases from J, the gap between germline ends came to 17 bases. DNA of the CDR3: TGCAGCGAACAGGTTGTGGACTCTTATGGCTACACCTTC. Translating it yields CSEQVVDSYGYTF.

The CDR3 sequence: CASSLAGTAYNEQFF. CDR3 nucleotide sequence: TGTGCCAGCAGCTTGGCCGGGACAGCATACAATGAGCAGTTCTTC. This chain links TRBV5-6 with TRBJ2-1, with 7 positions matching TRBD1. The CDR3 contains 15 residues. V shed 0 bases, J shed 4 bases, and the junction held 4 bases outside the gene matches. CDR1 and CDR2 (germline): SGHDT, YYEEEE.

This chain links TRBV2 with TRBJ2-3, with 9 bases matching TRBD1. The CDR3 extends over 15 amino acids. J gave up 3 bases and V 4 bases, and 5 bases lay outside the gene matches. Germline assignment: CDR1 SNHLY and CDR2 FYNNEI. The CDR3 DNA follows: TGTGCCAGCAGTGTCGTGGGGACAGGGACAGATACGCAGTATTTT. It codes for CASSVVGTGTDTQYF.

The chain uses TRBV9 and TRBJ2-2, with 14 bases identical to TRBD2. This CDR3 comprises 19 residues. From germline, CDR1 is SGDLS and CDR2 YYNGEE. V shed 2 bases and J 1 base; nucleotides not matched to a gene: 7. The CDR3 loop is CASSVSGTSGSKNTGELFF. CDR3 DNA: TGTGCCAGCAGCGTCTCCGGGACTAGCGGGAGTAAGAACACCGGGGAGCTGTTTTTT.

The chain combines TRBV4-2 with TRBJ1-2; 9 bases fit TRBD1. CDR1 LGHNA and CDR2 YNFKEQ come from the germline V gene. The CDR3 sequence is 14 residues long. V shed 5 bases and J 4 bases; nucleotides not matched to a gene: 5. The CDR3 DNA sequence: TGTGCCAGCAGCGTACAGGGGGCGGCCTATGGCTACACCTTC. Residues: CASSVQGAAYGYTF.

This chain uses TRBV25-1 with TRBJ1-6; the D gene is possibly TRBD1 (6 bases). CDR3 length equals 16 residues. Germline lookup yields CDR1 MGHDK and CDR2 SYGVNS. The germline V and J ends were trimmed by 6 bases and 7 bases, with 19 bases remaining between them. The CDR3 region has the DNA TGTGCCAGCAGCAATCATCTTGGGACATTAAATTCACCCCTCCACTTT. It specifies CASSNHLGTLNSPLHF. The full variable domain, completed using reference TRBV25-1 and TRBJ1-6, is EADIYQTPRYLVIGTGKKITLECSQTMGHDKMYWYQQDPGMELHLIHYSYGVNSTEKGDLSSESTVSRIRTEHFPLTLESARPSHTSQYLCASSNHLGTLNSPLHFGNGTRLTVT.

The V and J genes are TRBV5-1 and TRBJ2-1; no firm D call. Trimming took off 4 bases at V and 10 bases at J, with 9 bases between the two ends. The CDR3 covers 11 residues. CDR1 is SGHRS, CDR2 YFSETQ, per germline. The CDR3 here is CASSGAWEQFF. The CDR3 DNA follows: TGCGCCAGCAGCGGAGCTTGGGAGCAGTTCTTC.

The CDR3 region has the DNA TGTGCCACCAGCCGTAGTTGGACAGGGGATCTTGTTGGTAACACTGAAGCTTTCTTT. This encodes CATSRSWTGDLVGNTEAFF. The J gene is TRBJ1-1, the V gene TRBV15; 9 bases agree with TRBD1. Germline-derived CDR1 and CDR2 are LNHNV and YYDKDF (reference sequence). CDR3 size: 19 residues. Losses at the gene ends were 5 bases for V and 2 bases for J; bases not matched to a gene: 18.

This clone showed up just once. The chain combines TRBV5-1 with TRBJ1-6; D is ambiguous. Germline lookup yields CDR1 SGHRS and CDR2 YFSETQ. The CDR3 is 13 amino acids. Trimming shortened V by 3 bases and J by 9 bases, and 10 bases separated the two germline ends. CDR3 region: CASSSAVGSPLHF. The CDR3 region has the DNA TGCGCCAGCAGCTCGGCAGTAGGTTCACCCCTCCACTTT.

This clone occurred a few times. V and J are TRBV9 and TRBJ2-2, with TRBD2 matching 11 bases. The CDR3 is 17 residues long. Per the germline V gene, CDR1 is SGDLS and CDR2 is YYNGEE. With V trimmed by 3 bases and J by 6 bases, 10 bases remained unmatched. CDR3 sequence (DNA): TGTGCCAGCAGCGCTCAAATAGCGGGAGGGGGCGCCGGGGAGCTGTTTTTT. Translated, it gives CASSAQIAGGGAGELFF.

CDR3 loop: CASTSTSGQETQYF. The CDR3 coding sequence is TGTGCCAGCACCTCAACAAGTGGGCAAGAGACCCAGTACTTC. The chain employs TRBV9 and TRBJ2-5; D gene uncertain. The length of the CDR3 is 14 residues. V lost 6 bases and J lost 2, with 14 bases in between. Germline V gene sequence: CDR1 SGDLS, CDR2 YYNGEE.

The sample holds a few counts of this clone. This chain uses TRBV10-1 with TRBJ1-2; D remains ambiguous. CDR1 and CDR2 from the germline V gene are WNHNN and SYGVQD (reference sequence). V gave up 0 bases and J gave up 4 bases, with 6 bases separating them. The CDR3 is 13 residues long. The CDR3 nucleotides read TGCGCCAGCAGTGAGTCGAAGGGCTATGGCTACACCTTC. Protein: CASSESKGYGYTF.

The chain couples TRBV6-5 to TRBJ1-2; perhaps TRBD1 as D (5 bases). The V gene's germline CDR1 is MNHEY and CDR2 SVGAGI. CDR3 length: 14 residues. Trimming stripped 5 bases from V and 10 bases from J, with 20 bases between. CDR3 in amino acids: CASSPPGTVFDYTF. The CDR3 DNA follows: TGTGCCAGCAGTCCCCCCGGGACGGTGTTTGACTACACCTTC.

V usage is TRBV5-1 and J usage is TRBJ2-1; D is perhaps TRBD1 or TRBD2 (5 bases each). The CDR3 is 15 amino acids. Germline V lookup: CDR1 SGHRS, CDR2 YFSETQ. Trimming took off 4 bases at V and 8 bases at J, with 19 bases between the two ends. For the CDR3, the DNA is TGCGCCAGCAGCGACCCCGAGGGGATTGTGTATGAGCAGTTCTTC. Protein sequence: CASSDPEGIVYEQFF.

This rearrangement joins TRBV5-1 to TRBJ1-3, with a possible D match to TRBD1 (6 bases). Germline values: CDR1 SGHRS, CDR2 YFSETQ. V was trimmed by 0 bases and J by 4 bases, leaving 11 bases between them. The CDR3 is 15 residues long. This chain's CDR3 is CASSLVQGGGNTIYF. The DNA of the CDR3 is TGCGCCAGCAGCTTGGTACAGGGTGGCGGAAACACCATATATTTT.

CDR3 loop: CASSLGHRGDATRETQYF. The CDR3 nucleotides are TGCGCCAGCAGCTTGGGCCACCGGGGGGACGCTACCAGGGAGACCCAGTACTTC. This rearrangement joins TRBV5-1 to TRBJ2-5, with 7 bases that match TRBD2. Germline V lookup: CDR1 SGHRS, CDR2 YFSETQ. The CDR3 runs to 18 residues. J lost 5 bases, V lost 0 bases, and 16 bases had no gene match.

The chain is built from TRBV15 and TRBJ1-1; no firm D call. Germline CDR1 and CDR2: LNHNV and YYDKDF (reference sequence). V lost 1 base to trimming and J lost 4 bases, with 7 bases between them. This CDR3 has 13 residues. Written as DNA, the CDR3 is TGTGCCACCAGCAGAGGGGTTGTCACTGAAGCTTTCTTT. Its translation is CATSRGVVTEAFF.

CDR3 bases: TGTGCCAGCAGCTCCCCGGTACTAGGAAACACTGAAGCTTTCTTT. Translated, it gives CASSSPVLGNTEAFF. The chain combines TRBV11-2 with TRBJ1-1; D is ambiguous. This CDR3 is built from 15 residues. Germline V gives CDR1 SGHAT, CDR2 FQNNGV. Trimming removed 4 bases at V and 2 bases at J, with 14 bases between.

The chain has TRBV5-6 and TRBJ1-5; tentative D call: TRBD1 (5 bases). Trimming removed 4 bases at V and 3 bases at J, with 20 bases between. Germline V lookup: CDR1 SGHDT, CDR2 YYEEEE. CDR3 length: 17 residues. The CDR3, as DNA: TGTGCCAGCAGCCTGACCGGGGCCCCTGGGGTCAATCAGCCCCAGCATTTT. Its protein is CASSLTGAPGVNQPQHF.

This chain links TRBV18 with TRBJ1-5, with no clear D. Looked up from germline, CDR1 is KGHSH and CDR2 is LQKENI. The CDR3 consists of 14 residues. The V gene lost 5 bases and the J gene lost 8 bases, with 16 bases spanning the gap. The CDR3 region has the DNA TGTGCCAGCTCAAAGAACAGCGCCCGGGAGCCCCAGCATTTT. Translated, it gives CASSKNSAREPQHF.

The J gene is TRBJ2-5, the V gene TRBV7-2, with TRBD1 matching over 8 bases. Germline values: CDR1 SGHTA, CDR2 FQGNSA. The CDR3 runs 16 residues. The V segment lost 1 base and the J segment 7 bases; nucleotides outside the gene matches: 11. The CDR3 loop reads CASSLVVGQVLLTQYF. The DNA for the CDR3 is TGTGCCAGCAGCTTAGTTGTGGGACAGGTCCTTTTGACCCAGTACTTC. Supplemented by reference TRBV7-2 and TRBJ2-5, the full variable domain reads GAGVSQSPSNKVTEKGKDVELRCDPISGHTALYWYRQSLGQGLEFLIYFQGNSAPDKSGLPSDRFSAERTGGSVSTLTIQRTQQEDSAVYLCASSLVVGQVLLTQYFGPGTRLLVL.

The V gene is TRBV5-4, the J gene TRBJ2-3; D is unclear. The CDR3 loop spans 15 amino acids. Trimming left V 0 bases short and J 0 bases short, with 8 bases between. CDR1 is SGHNT and CDR2 is YYREEE in the germline V gene (reference sequence). The CDR3 nucleotides are TGTGCCAGCAGCTTGGGATTGGGTAGCACAGATACGCAGTATTTT. Protein product: CASSLGLGSTDTQYF.

This chain links TRBV25-1 with TRBJ2-7; D perhaps matches TRBD1 (5 bases). V lost 10 bases and J lost 5, with 18 bases in between. CDR3 length: 13 amino acids. The germline CDR1 and CDR2 sequences are MGHDK and SYGVNS. The CDR3 sequence: CATWTPFGDEQYF. DNA for the CDR3: TGTGCCACCTGGACACCGTTCGGCGACGAGCAGTACTTC.